Sequencing of this T cell receptor beta chain was carried out in a study of blood T cell repertoires in COVID-19 (dated by TCRdb to about 2020). Regarding the research as a whole: Collaborator samples came from the United States, Italy and Spain and covered acute and convalescent phases of COVID-19. Samples were obtained from the ongoing ImmuneRACE study (first 160 participants) and from 950 to 1,500 subjects provided by 6 global collaborators. A freely available public database, intended as a resource for researchers studying the immune response to SARS-CoV-2, is where the repertoires were released. Subjects who had been exposed to COVID-19, were actively infected with it, or had recovered from it provided the deeply sampled blood TCRbeta repertoires that made up the dataset. The material from the prospective study consisted of cDNA or gDNA derived from T cells, B-cell-depleted T cells, or PBMCs. Where available, HLA class I and class II types were obtained from metadata supplied by the sample provider rather than from assay-based typing. Sample metadata almost always included a de-identified subject ID, COVID-19 status, age in years and sex. What the research found in general, with its limitations: How much clinical and demographic metadata was included differed by source and by participant, and the metadata was provided uncurated.

Collaborating institutions collected whole blood in K2EDTA tubes following their own protocols. For TCRbeta analysis, collaborators shipped samples as frozen whole blood, isolated PBMCs, or DNA extracted from either of those sample types. With respect to this clone: Its antigen remains undetermined. Base quality data are lacking; no much larger clone is found one base away.

The immunoSEQ Assay, a bias-controlled multiplex PCR, was used to amplify TCRbeta CDR3 regions from genomic DNA. Turning to the authors' computational methods: Within the assay, amplification of reference gene primers was used to estimate how many nucleated cells each sample contained. To quantify the absolute abundance of each unique TCRbeta CDR3 rearrangement, sequence reads were collapsed and filtered. Productive Simpson clonality was computed per sample as the square root of Simpson's diversity index over productive rearrangements. TCRdb stores this immuneACCESS table with in-frame sequences only. Part of the clones is absent; in the studies checked, under half of the shortfall reflects unresolved V genes, and no reason is known for the rest. V and J calls and clone size are copied from that table; D and trimming were computed from the DNA. This sample is represented by some 250,000 clones; roughly 80% of them were singletons. The top ten hold approximately 7.2% of the sample.

The V end loses 3 bases and the J end loses 2 bases, and a stretch of 7 bases separates them. The CDR3 spans 13 residues, from the cysteine through the phenylalanine. This entry keeps only the CDR3 DNA: 39 bases, framed from base 1. The sequence joins TRBV12-3 or TRBV12-4 to TRBJ1-2; the D gene cannot be named for sure. Sequenced sample: peripheral blood. This clonotype originated in a woman of 80 years or more with acute or convalescent COVID-19. The DNA reads TGTGCCAGCAGTTTGGCGGAGAACTATGGCTACACCTTC. This sequence encodes CASSLAENYGYTF.